This T cell receptor (beta chain) was recovered during a study of blood T cell repertoires in COVID-19. The wider study: T cells, B-cell-depleted T cells, or PBMCs provided the cDNA or gDNA that served as material.

V dropped 0 bases and J dropped 5; count of bases not matched to a gene: 6. CDR3 size: 16 residues. Germline lookup yields CDR1 LGHNA and CDR2 YSLEER. As originally analysed: How many nucleated cells were present was estimated from reference gene primer amplification. Repertoires were generated with immunoSEQ multiplex PCR, while TCRdb's copy carries only in-frame clones and drops some. D and trimming come from the DNA, and the V and J calls and clone size come from that table. Among around 180,000 clones listed, approximately 85% were seen once. This sequence originates from a human donor with active or convalescent COVID-19. The donor label of this sample is uncertain. This rearrangement joins TRBV4-3 to TRBJ2-2; TRBD1 aligns across 7 bases. The sample was peripheral blood. The CDR3 DNA sequence: TGCGCCAGCAGCCAAGACGTCGGGACAGTGACCGGGGAGCTGTTTTTT. This codes for CASSQDVGTVTGELFF.